The clone carrying this T cell receptor beta chain was counted at least ten times. Its antigen is undetermined. This entry is derived from a study of CD8 T cells in ankylosing spondylitis. Broader study findings: Blood of patients with ankylosing spondylitis appeared to be characterized by a TCR beta motif of several highly homologous variants. Within matched ankylosing spondylitis synovial fluid, disease-linked clones were reportedly significantly enriched. Both synovial fluid and blood in reactive arthritis had previously been reported to carry some motif variants.

Researchers built TCR beta libraries using quantitative 5'-RACE with molecular barcodes. Each CDR3 protein is one row after TCRdb ran MiXCR on the 5' RACE reads. The data hold fewer than 550,000 distinct CDR3 sequences, with roughly 5% observed a single time. The CDR3 is made up of 14 amino acids. Germline-derived CDR1 and CDR2 are MNHEY and SVGEGT. The V and J ends lost 11 bases and 0 bases respectively, with 14 bases between them. V usage is TRBV6-2 or TRBV6-3 and J usage is TRBJ2-1; possible D gene TRBD2, 6 bases. The receptor's source is a male donor with ankylosing spondylitis. The source material was blood, either unsorted or a sorted T cell fraction (not recorded which). CDR3 in amino acids: CAGGRGTSYNEQFF. CDR3 coding DNA: TGTGCCGGGGGGAGAGGGACCTCCTACAATGAGCAGTTCTTC.